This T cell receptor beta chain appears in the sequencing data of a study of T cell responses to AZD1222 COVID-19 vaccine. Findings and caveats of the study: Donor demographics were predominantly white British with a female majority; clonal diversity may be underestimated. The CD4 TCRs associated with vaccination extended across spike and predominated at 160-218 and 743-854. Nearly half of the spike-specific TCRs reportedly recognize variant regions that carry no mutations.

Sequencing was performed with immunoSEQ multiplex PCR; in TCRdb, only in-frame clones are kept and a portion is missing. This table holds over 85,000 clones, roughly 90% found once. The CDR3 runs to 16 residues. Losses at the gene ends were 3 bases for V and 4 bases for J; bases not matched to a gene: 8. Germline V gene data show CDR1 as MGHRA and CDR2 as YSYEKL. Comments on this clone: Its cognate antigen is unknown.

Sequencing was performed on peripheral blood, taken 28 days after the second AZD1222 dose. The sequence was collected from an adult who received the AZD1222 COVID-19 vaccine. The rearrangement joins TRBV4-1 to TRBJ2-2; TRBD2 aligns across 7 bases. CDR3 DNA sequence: TGCGCCAGCAGCCATCCGGGGGGTATGAGCACCGGGGAGCTGTTTTTT. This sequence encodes CASSHPGGMSTGELFF.